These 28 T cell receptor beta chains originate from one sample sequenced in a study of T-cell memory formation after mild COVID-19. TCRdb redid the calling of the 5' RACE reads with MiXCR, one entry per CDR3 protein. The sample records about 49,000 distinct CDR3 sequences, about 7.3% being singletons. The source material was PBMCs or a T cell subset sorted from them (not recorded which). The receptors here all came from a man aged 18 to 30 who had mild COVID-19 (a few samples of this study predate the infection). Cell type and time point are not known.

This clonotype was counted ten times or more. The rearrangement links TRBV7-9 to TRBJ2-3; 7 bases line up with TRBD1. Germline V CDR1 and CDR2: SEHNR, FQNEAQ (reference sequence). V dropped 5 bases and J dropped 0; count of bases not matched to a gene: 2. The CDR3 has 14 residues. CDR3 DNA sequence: TGTGCCAGCAGCCGGGACAGCAGCACAGATACGCAGTATTTT. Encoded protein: CASSRDSSTDTQYF.

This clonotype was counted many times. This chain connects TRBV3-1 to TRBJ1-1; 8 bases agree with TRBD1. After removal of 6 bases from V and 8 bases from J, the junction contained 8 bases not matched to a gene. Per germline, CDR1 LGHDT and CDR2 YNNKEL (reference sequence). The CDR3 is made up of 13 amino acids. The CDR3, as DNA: TGTGCCAGCAGTCAGTGGCGGGACAGGGAAGCTTTCTTT. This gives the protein CASSQWRDREAFF.

Written as DNA, the CDR3 is TGTGCCAGCAGCTTGGTCCCGAGGGTGGGAGATACGCAGTATTTT. Protein sequence: CASSLVPRVGDTQYF. The genes are TRBV5-6 and TRBJ2-3, with a weak D call TRBD2 (5 bases). From germline, CDR1 is SGHDT and CDR2 YYEEEE. V was pared by 0 bases and J by 5 bases, with 13 bases between. CDR3 length equals 15 residues. Full variable domain (outside the CDR3, taken from reference TRBV5-6 and TRBJ2-3): DAGVTQSPTHLIKTRGQQVTLRCSPKSGHDTVSWYQQALGQGPQFIFQYYEEEERQRGNFPDRFSGHQFPNYSSELNVNALLLGDSALYLCASSLVPRVGDTQYFGPGTRLTVL.

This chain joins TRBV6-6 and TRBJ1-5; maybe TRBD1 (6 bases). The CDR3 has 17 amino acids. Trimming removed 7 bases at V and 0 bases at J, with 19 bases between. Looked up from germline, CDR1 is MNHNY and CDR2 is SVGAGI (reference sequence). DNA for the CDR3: TGTGCCAGCATGTCATCCGGGACATCCTTTAGCAATCAGCCCCAGCATTTT. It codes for CASMSSGTSFSNQPQHF.

CDR3 DNA sequence: TGCGCCAGCGGGCAGGGCTCTGGGGCCAACGTCCTGACTTTC. Translated, it gives CASGQGSGANVLTF. The chain joins TRBV5-1 to TRBJ2-6; tentatively, D is TRBD1 (5 bases). Germline CDR1 is SGHRS and CDR2 is YFSETQ. The germline V and J ends were trimmed by 7 bases and 0 bases, with 8 bases remaining between them. The CDR3 is made up of 14 amino acids. The full variable domain, its missing parts supplied by reference TRBV5-1 and TRBJ2-6, is KAGVTQTPRYLIKTRGQQVTLSCSPISGHRSVSWYQQTPGQGLQFLFEYFSETQRNKGNFPGRFSGRQFSNSRSEMNVSTLELGDSALYLCASGQGSGANVLTFGAGSRLTVL.

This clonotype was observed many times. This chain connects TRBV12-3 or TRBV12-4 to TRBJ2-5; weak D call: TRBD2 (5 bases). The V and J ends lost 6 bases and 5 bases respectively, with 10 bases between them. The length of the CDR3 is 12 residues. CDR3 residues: CASRSRGETQYF. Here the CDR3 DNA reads TGTGCCAGCAGATCTAGAGGGGAGACCCAGTACTTC.

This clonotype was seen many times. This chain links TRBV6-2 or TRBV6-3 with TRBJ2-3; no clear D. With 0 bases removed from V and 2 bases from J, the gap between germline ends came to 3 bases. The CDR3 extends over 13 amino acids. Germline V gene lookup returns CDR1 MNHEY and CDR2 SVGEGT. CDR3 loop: CASSYSTTDTQYF. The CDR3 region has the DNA TGTGCCAGCAGTTACTCGACCACAGATACGCAGTATTTT.

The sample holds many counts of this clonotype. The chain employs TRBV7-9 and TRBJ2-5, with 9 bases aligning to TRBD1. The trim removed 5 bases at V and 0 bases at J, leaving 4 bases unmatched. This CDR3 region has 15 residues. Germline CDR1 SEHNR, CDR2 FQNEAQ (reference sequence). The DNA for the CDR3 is TGTGCCAGCAGCCCCACAGGGGGCTACCAAGAGACCCAGTACTTC. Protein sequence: CASSPTGGYQETQYF.

In DNA form, the CDR3 reads TGCGCCAGCAGTCGACAGGGCAGTGACACTGAAGCTTTCTTT. The encoded protein is CASSRQGSDTEAFF. J is TRBJ1-1 and V is TRBV4-1; 7 nucleotides align to TRBD1. This CDR3 comprises 14 residues. CDR1 MGHRA and CDR2 YSYEKL come from the germline V gene. The ends lost 6 bases at V and 3 bases at J; junction bases unmatched: 7.

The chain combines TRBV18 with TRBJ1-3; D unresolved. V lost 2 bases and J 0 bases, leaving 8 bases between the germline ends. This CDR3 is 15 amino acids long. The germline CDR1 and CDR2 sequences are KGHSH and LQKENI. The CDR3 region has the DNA TGTGCCAGCTCACCAAGGGTGGACTCTGGAAACACCATATATTTT. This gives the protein CASSPRVDSGNTIYF. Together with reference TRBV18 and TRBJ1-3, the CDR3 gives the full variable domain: NAGVMQNPRHLVRRRGQEARLRCSPMKGHSHVYWYRQLPEEGLKFMVYLQKENIIDESGMPKERFSAEFPKEGPSILRIQQVVRGDSAAYFCASSPRVDSGNTIYFGEGSWLTVV.

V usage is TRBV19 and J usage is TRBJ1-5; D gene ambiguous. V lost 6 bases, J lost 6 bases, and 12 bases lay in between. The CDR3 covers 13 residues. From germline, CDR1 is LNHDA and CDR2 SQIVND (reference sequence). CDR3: CASSPGVSQPQHF. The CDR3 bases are TGTGCCAGTAGCCCTGGGGTTAGTCAGCCCCAGCATTTT. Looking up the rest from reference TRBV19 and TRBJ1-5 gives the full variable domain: DGGITQSPKYLFRKEGQNVTLSCEQNLNHDAMYWYRQDPGQGLRLIYYSQIVNDFQKGDIAEGYSVSREKKESFPLTVTSAQKNPTAFYLCASSPGVSQPQHFGDGTRLSIL.

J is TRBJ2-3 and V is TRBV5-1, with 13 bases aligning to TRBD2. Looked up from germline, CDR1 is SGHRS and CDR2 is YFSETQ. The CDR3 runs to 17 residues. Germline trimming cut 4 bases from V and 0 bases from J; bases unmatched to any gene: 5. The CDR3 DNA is TGCGCCAGCAGCCTATCACTAGCGGGGGGGAGCACAGATACGCAGTATTTT. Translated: CASSLSLAGGSTDTQYF.

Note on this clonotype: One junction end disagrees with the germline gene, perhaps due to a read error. The CDR3 region is CASSPTTGSDTQYF. The DNA for the CDR3 is TGTGCTAGCAGCCCAACAACGGGGTCGGATACGCAGTATTTT. This sequence joins TRBV7-7 and TRBJ2-3, with a weak D call TRBD2 (5 bases). Germline CDR1 is SSHAT and CDR2 is FNYEAQ (reference sequence). The CDR3 length is 14 residues.

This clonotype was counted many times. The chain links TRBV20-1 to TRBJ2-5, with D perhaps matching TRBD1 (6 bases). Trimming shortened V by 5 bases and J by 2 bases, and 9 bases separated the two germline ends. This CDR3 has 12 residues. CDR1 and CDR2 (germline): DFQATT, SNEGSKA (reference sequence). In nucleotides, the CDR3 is TGCAGTGCTGACGGACAGCAAGAGACCCAGTACTTC. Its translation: CSADGQQETQYF.

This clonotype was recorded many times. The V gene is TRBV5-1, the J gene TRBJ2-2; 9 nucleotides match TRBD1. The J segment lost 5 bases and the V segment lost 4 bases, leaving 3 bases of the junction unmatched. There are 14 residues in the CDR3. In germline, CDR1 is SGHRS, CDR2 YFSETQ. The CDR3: CASSPQGATGELFF. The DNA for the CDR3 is TGCGCCAGCAGCCCACAGGGGGCAACCGGGGAGCTGTTTTTT.

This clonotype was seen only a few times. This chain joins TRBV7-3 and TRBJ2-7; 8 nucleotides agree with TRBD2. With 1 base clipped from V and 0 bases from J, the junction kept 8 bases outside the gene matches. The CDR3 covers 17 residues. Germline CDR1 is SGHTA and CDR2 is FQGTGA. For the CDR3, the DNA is TGTGCCAGCAGCTTAAGCGGAGCGGGGGCCGCCTCCTACGAGCAGTACTTC. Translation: CASSLSGAGAASYEQYF.

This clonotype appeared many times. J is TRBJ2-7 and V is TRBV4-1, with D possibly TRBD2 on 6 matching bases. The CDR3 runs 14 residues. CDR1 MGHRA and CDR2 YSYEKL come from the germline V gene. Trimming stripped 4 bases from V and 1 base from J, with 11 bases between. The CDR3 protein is CASSLGTFSYEQYF. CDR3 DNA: TGCGCCAGCAGCCTCGGGACTTTTTCCTACGAGCAGTACTTC.

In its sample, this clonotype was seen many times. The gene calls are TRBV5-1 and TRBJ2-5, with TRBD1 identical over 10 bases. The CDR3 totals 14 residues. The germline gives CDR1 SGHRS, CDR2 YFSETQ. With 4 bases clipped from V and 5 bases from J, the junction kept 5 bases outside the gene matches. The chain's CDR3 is CASSQTGGEETQYF. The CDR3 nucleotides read TGCGCCAGCAGCCAGACAGGGGGCGAGGAGACCCAGTACTTC.

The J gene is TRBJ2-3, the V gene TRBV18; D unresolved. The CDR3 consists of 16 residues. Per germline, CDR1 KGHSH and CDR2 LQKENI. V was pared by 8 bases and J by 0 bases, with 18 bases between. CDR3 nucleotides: TGTGCCAGCACCAGCCGGGTCACCTCTAGCACAGATACGCAGTATTTT. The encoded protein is CASTSRVTSSTDTQYF. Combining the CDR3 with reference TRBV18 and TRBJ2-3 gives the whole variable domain NAGVMQNPRHLVRRRGQEARLRCSPMKGHSHVYWYRQLPEEGLKFMVYLQKENIIDESGMPKERFSAEFPKEGPSILRIQQVVRGDSAAYFCASTSRVTSSTDTQYFGPGTRLTVL.

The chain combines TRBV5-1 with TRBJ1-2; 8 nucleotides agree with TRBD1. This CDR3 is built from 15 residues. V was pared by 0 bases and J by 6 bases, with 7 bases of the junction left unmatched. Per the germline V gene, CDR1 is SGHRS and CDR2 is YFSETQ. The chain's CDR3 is CASSLGTGHANGYTF. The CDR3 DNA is TGCGCCAGCAGCTTGGGGACAGGGCATGCTAATGGCTACACCTTC.

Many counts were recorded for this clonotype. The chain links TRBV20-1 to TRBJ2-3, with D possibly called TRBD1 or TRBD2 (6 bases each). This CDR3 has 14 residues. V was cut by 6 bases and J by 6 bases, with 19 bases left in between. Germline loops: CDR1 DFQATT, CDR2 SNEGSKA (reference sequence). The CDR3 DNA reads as TGCAGTGCCCCCGGGGGCAGGGTTCGGGATACGCAGTATTTT. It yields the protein CSAPGGRVRDTQYF.

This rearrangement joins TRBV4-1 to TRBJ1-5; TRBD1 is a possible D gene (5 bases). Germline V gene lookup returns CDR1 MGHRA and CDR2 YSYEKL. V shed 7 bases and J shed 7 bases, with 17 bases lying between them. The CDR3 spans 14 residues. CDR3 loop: CASTQGPSRQPQHF. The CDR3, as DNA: TGCGCCAGCACTCAGGGCCCTTCCAGGCAGCCCCAGCATTTT.

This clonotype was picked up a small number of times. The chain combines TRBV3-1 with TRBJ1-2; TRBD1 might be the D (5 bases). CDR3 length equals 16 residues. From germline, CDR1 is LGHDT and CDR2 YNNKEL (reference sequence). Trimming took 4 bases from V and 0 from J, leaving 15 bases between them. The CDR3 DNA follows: TGTGCCAGCAGCCCCATTGGGGGGGGAGCTAACTATGGCTACACCTTC. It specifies CASSPIGGGANYGYTF.

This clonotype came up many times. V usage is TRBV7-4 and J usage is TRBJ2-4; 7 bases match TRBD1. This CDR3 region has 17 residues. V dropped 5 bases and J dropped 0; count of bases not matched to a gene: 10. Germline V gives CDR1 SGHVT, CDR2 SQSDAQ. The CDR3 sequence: CASSVIQGKKAKNIQYF. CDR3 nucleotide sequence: TGTGCCAGCAGCGTTATACAGGGGAAGAAAGCCAAAAACATTCAGTACTTC.

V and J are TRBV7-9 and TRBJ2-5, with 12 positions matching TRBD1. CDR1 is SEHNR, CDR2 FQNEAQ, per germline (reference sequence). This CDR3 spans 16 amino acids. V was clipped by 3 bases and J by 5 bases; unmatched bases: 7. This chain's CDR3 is CASSFRDRGREETQYF. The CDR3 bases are TGTGCCAGCAGCTTCCGGGACAGGGGGCGCGAGGAGACCCAGTACTTC.

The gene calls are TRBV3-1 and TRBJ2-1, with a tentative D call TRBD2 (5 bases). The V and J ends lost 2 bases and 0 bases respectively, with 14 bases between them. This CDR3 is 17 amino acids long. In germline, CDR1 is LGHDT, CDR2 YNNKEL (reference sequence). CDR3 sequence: CASSQRGLSRSYNEQFF. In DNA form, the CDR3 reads TGTGCCAGCAGCCAACGTGGACTTTCCCGCTCCTACAATGAGCAGTTCTTC.

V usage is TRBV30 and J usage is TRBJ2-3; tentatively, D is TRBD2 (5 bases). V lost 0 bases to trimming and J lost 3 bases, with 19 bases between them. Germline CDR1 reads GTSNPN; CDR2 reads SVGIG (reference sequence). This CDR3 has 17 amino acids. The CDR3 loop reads CAWSVFSGPAGTDTQYF. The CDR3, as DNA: TGTGCCTGGAGTGTATTTTCAGGCCCTGCGGGTACAGATACGCAGTATTTT.

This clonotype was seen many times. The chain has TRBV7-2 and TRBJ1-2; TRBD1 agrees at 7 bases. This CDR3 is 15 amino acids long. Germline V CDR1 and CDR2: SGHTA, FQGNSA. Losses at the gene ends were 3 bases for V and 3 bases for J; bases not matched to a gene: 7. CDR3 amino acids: CASSFGSRGYYGYTF. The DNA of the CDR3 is TGTGCCAGCAGCTTCGGGAGCAGGGGGTACTATGGCTACACCTTC.